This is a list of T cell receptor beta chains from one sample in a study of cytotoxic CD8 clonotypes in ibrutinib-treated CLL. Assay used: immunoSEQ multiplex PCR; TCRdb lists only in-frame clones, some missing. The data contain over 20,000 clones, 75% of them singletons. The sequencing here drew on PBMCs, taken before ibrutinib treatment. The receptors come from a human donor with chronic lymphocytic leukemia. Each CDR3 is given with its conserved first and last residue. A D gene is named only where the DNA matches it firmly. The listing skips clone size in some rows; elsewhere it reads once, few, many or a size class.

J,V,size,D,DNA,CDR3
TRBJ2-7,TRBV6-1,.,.,TGTGCCAGCAGTGCCAACGGCCAAACTAGGGAAGGGCAGTACTTC,CASSANGQTREGQYF
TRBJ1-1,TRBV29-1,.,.,TGCAGCGTTGAGAACGGCATGAACACTGAAGCTTTCTTT,CSVENGMNTEAFF
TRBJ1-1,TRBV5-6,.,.,TGTGCCAGCAGCTTTTATCGGACAGTAGAAGCTTTCTTT,CASSFYRTVEAFF
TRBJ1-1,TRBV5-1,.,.,TGCGCCAGCAGAATGACGAACACTGAAGCTTTCTTT,CASRMTNTEAFF
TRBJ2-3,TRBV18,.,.,TGTGCCAGCTTTATAACTAGCACAGATACGCAGTATTTT,CASFITSTDTQYF
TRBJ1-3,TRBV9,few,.,TGTGCCAGCAGCGTAAAAATCGGAAACACCATATATTTT,CASSVKIGNTIYF
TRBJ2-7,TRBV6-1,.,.,TGTGCCAGCAGTGTAGGGTGGGAGCAGTACTTC,CASSVGWEQYF
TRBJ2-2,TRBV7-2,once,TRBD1,TGTGCCAGCAGCCCCGGGACAGGGAGGACCGGGGAGCTGTTTTTT,CASSPGTGRTGELFF
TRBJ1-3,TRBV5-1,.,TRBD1,TGCGCCAGCAGCTTGGGCGGACAGGGGTACGGAAACACCATATATTTT,CASSLGGQGYGNTIYF
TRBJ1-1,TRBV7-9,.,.,TGTGCCAGCAGCTTACCAGGGTCCTTACCTGAAGCTTTCTTT,CASSLPGSLPEAFF
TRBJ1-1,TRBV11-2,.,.,TGTGCCAGCAGCTTAGTTGGGGGAAATGAAGCTTTCTTT,CASSLVGGNEAFF
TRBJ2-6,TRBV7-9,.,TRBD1,TGTGCCAGCAGCTTAGGGTGGGACAGAGGCTCTGGGGCCAACGTCCTGACTTTC,CASSLGWDRGSGANVLTF
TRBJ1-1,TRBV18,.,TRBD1,TGTGCCAGCTCACCGCAGGGGGCATCCCTTGAAGCTTTCTTT,CASSPQGASLEAFF
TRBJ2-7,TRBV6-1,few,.,TGTGCCACCCAGTCGTCGTTTGGCGAGCAGTACTTC,CATQSSFGEQYF
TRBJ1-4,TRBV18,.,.,TGTGCCAGCTCAAGCCGGGACGGAAGTAATGAAAAACTGTTTTTT,CASSSRDGSNEKLFF
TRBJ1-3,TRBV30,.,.,TGTGCCTGGAGTGTAATGGGCGGGACCTCTGGAAACACCATATATTTT,CAWSVMGGTSGNTIYF
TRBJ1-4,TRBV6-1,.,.,TGTGCCAGCAGTGATAGTAGTAAGGCTGCAACTAATGAAAAACTGTTTTTT,CASSDSSKAATNEKLFF
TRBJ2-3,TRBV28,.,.,TGTGCCAACGGGGGTCAAAACCGAGATACGCAGTATTTT,CANGGQNRDTQYF
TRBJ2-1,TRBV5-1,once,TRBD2,TGCGCCAGCAGCTCGTTCCATAGCGGGGGGCAGTACAATGAGCAGTTCTTC,CASSSFHSGGQYNEQFF
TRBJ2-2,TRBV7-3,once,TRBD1,TGTGCCAGCAGCTTAACCGGCGGGACAGGGTCGCAGGGCGGGGAGCTGTTTTTT,CASSLTGGTGSQGGELFF